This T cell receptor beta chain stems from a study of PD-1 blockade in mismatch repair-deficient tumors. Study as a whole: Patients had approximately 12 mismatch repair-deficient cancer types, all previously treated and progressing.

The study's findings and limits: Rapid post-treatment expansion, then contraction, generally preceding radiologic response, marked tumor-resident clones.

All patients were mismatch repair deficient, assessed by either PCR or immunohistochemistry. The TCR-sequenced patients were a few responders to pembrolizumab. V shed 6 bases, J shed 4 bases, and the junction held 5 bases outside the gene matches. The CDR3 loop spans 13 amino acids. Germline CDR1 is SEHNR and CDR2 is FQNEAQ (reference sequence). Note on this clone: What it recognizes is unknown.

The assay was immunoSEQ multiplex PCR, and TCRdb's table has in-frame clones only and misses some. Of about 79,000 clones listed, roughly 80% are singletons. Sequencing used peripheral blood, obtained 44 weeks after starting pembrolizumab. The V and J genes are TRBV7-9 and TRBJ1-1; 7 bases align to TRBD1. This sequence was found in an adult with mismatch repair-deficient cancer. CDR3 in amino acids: CASSLEGATEAFF. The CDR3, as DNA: TGTGCCAGCAGTCTTGAGGGGGCCACTGAAGCTTTCTTT.